The rows below give T cell receptor beta chains drawn from one sample of a study of control samples from healthy donors and cancer patients. Using immunoSEQ multiplex PCR, the repertoire was profiled, and TCRdb retains in-frame clones only, with some absent. The data contain about 170,000 clones, over 85% of them seen just once; the ten biggest clones take up about 12%. Sequencing used blood. Receptor source: a man aged 25-40 years in good health. The conserved cysteine and the conserved F or W are not part of the CDR3 here. Part of the rows lack a size; the others show once, few, many or a class for expanded clones.

TRBJ1-1 TRBV2 - ASSGRVLGAF
TRBJ1-5 TRBV3-1/TRBV3-2 - ASSQMPNQPQH
TRBJ1-1 TRBV7-9 - ASSKITGVTEAF
TRBJ1-6 TRBV28 - ASSLGDREGSPLH
TRBJ1-2 TRBV4-3 - ASSQDGGAYGYT
TRBJ2-1 TRBV28 - ASSLAVAGSNYNEQF
TRBJ2-1 TRBV6-1 - ASSEFQGPPNNEQF
TRBJ1-1 TRBV7-3 - ASSLTDQGRAF
TRBJ2-1 TRBV5-4 - ASSRDRDGEQF
TRBJ1-1 TRBV3-1/TRBV3-2 - ASSSGRRNTEAF
TRBJ2-7 TRBV4-1 - ASSPALLLEQY
TRBJ2-2 TRBV7-8 - ASSLAPRGSSLANTGELF
TRBJ1-5 TRBV2 - ASSEPGANQPQH
TRBJ1-5 TRBV10-3 - AISEATEGNQPQH
TRBJ2-7 TRBV7-3 - ASSLGEGGPEQY
TRBJ2-1 TRBV5-6 - ASSVAGTSTDEQF
TRBJ2-7 TRBV2 - ASSIRTVIDEQY
TRBJ2-1 TRBV18 - ASSRSGTGTHNEQF
TRBJ1-1 TRBV3-1/TRBV3-2 - ASSQEWTDTEAF
TRBJ2-6 TRBV9 - ASSLFSSGANVLT
TRBJ2-3 TRBV6-4 - ASSRRGLGGVSTDTQY
TRBJ2-2 TRBV4-1 - ASSLPDLPVPDTGELF
TRBJ2-2 TRBV28 - ASVGNTGELF
TRBJ2-5 TRBV3-1/TRBV3-2 - ASSSGGNQETQY
TRBJ1-1 TRBV2 - ASTWMNIEAF
TRBJ2-5 TRBV4-3 few ASSQQGVHQETQY
TRBJ2-1 TRBV5-5 - ASSLGLGTLGF